This T cell receptor (beta chain) was obtained from a study of CD8+CD57+ T cells in acquired aplastic anemia (dated by TCRdb to between 2017 and 2018). Describing the broader study: A mean of approximately 3 ug of DNA, ranging from about 0.2 to 27.4 ug, was extracted from sorted CD4+ and CD8+ cells. CD8+CD57+ expansion was defined as frequency above the mean frequency observed in healthy subjects. Study-wide findings and limitations: Around 27 CD8+ CDR3 sequences were found in both patients and controls but appeared to be highly expressed in patients and within the immunodominant clones of the patients. CD8+ Simpson's diversity did not differ significantly between patients and healthy controls (P=0.060).

This clonotype was found many times. Its antigen is currently not known. The input lacks base qualities; no much larger clone sits a single base away. Patients chosen for sequencing had shown expansion of CD8+CD57+ cells by flow cytometry. All patients had severe acquired aplastic anemia diagnosed by International Study of Aplastic Anemia and Agranulocytosis and Camitta criteria. No patient had received any therapy when blood was sampled. The study deep-sequenced TCR repertoires of sorted CD4+ and CD8+ blood T cells from severe aplastic anemia patients and healthy subjects. In the USA, patient enrollment took place under clinicaltrials.gov protocols 00001620, 01623167, 00001397, 00071045, 00081523 and 00961064. Ficoll-Paque density gradient centrifugation was used to isolate peripheral blood mononuclear cells. Before DNA extraction, CD4+ and CD8+ T cells were sorted by FACS or by magnetic beads. Profiling of TCR beta VDJ combinations and CDR3 sequences used genomic DNA as the template. An Illumina HiSeq 2000 was used for TCR repertoire sequencing. The paper's processing steps were these. Repertoire assessment relied on Simpson's diversity index, CDR3 size and DJ length profiles, and TRBV/TRBJ rearrangement plots. Whichever DNA sequence was most abundant in the deep sequencing data was defined as the immunodominant clone. CDR3 amino acid sequences were checked for sharing between subjects and were compared against published repertoires and the VDJdb database. The public reads were reprocessed in TCRdb via fastp at Q25 and MiXCR, keeping in-frame beta chains. Here each entry gathers all rows of one CDR3 protein and keeps the most common genes and DNA. What appears here as the V and J calls and clone size reflects TCRdb's work, not the paper's. Present in this sample are around 170,000 distinct CDR3 sequences, under 55% of which were seen just once. The top ten clones comprise around a tenth of the sample.

Counted from cysteine to phenylalanine, this CDR3 has 15 amino acids. The DNA shown is the 45-base CDR3, in frame from base 1. Via the germline V gene, CDR1 is LGHNA and CDR2 YSLEER. The V and J ends are trimmed by 4 bases and 2 bases, leaving 14 bases between them. The chain is assembled from TRBV4-3 and TRBJ1-2, with no confidently assigned D gene. This clonotype originated in a human donor with aplastic anemia. Sequenced: sorted CD4+, CD8+, or CD8+CD57+ T cells (not recorded which) from PBMCs. The DNA sequence is given as TGCGCCAGCAGCCCCTCTAGATCCAGGAACTATGGCTACACCTTC. It codes for CASSPSRSRNYGYTF.